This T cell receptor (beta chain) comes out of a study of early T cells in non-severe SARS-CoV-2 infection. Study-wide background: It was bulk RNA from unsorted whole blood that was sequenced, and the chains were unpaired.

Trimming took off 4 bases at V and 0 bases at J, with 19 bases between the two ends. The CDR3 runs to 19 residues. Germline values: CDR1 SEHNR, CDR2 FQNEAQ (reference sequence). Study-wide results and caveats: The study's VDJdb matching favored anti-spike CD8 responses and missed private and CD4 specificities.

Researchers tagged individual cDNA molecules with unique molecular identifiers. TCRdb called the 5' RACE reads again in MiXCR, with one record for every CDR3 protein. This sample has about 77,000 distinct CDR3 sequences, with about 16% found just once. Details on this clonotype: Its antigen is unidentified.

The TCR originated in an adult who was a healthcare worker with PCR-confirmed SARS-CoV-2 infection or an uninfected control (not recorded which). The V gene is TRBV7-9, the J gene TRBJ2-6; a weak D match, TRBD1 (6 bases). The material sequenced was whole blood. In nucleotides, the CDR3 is TGTGCCAGCAGCTCCCGCTCGGACAGAATGTTCTCTGGGGCCAACGTCCTGACTTTC. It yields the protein CASSSRSDRMFSGANVLTF. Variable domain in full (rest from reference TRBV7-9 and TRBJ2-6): DTGVSQNPRHKITKRGQNVTFRCDPISEHNRLYWYRQTLGQGPEFLTYFQNEAQLEKSRLLSDRFSAERPKGSFSTLEIQRTEQGDSAMYLCASSSRSDRMFSGANVLTFGAGSRLTVL.